This TCR beta chain was captured in a study of spatial heterogeneity in lung cancer. Across the whole study: Alpha-chain detections were consistently fewer than beta-chain detections among the sequences. Across the raw uncorrected reads, a unique TCR and UMI combination was observed, on average, more than ten times.

This sample's time point: sample taken at primary tumor resection. Sequencing was performed on whole RNA extracted from tumor and nontumor lung tissue, or from frozen PBMC, and the material was left unsorted. This clonotype came up a few times. TCRdb used MiXCR to reprocess the 5' RACE reads, holding one entry per CDR3 protein. The sample consists of 77,000 or so distinct CDR3 sequences, under 25% of them appearing once. CDR3 length equals 13 residues. J lost 4 bases, V lost 6 bases, and 5 bases had no gene match. Germline values: CDR1 GTSNPN, CDR2 SVGIG (reference sequence). This chain uses TRBV30 with TRBJ2-1; 8 nucleotides align to TRBD2. This sequence was found in a male donor with early-stage non-small cell lung cancer. This specimen was PBMCs, taken at surgery. DNA of the CDR3: TGTGCCTGCAGCGGGAGTAAGTACAATGAGCAGTTCTTC. It translates to CACSGSKYNEQFF.